This TCR beta chain was observed in a study of a mutant IDH1 vaccine in newly diagnosed glioma. Time point denoted: week 47, end of study. Alongside topical imiquimod, each dose of vaccine comprised 300 ug of mutant IDH1 20-mer peptide. Trimming at V came to 3 bases and at J to 8 bases, leaving 9 bases not matched to a gene. The germline CDR1 and CDR2 sequences are SNHLY and FYNNEI. The CDR3 has 16 amino acids. Generated by immunoSEQ multiplex PCR, the TCRdb table keeps only in-frame clones and is missing some. The data contain 55,000 to 65,000 clones, around three quarters of them singletons. As to this clone: The antigen remains unidentified.

The chain carries TRBV2 and TRBJ1-4; 10 bases fit TRBD1. The material sequenced was PBMCs, taken from a glioma patient whose treatment included an IDH1 peptide vaccine. The sequence was obtained from a man aged 45-65 years with glioma. CDR3 amino acids: CASSDATGTGEEKLFF. In DNA form, the CDR3 reads TGTGCCAGCAGTGACGCAACAGGGACAGGGGAGGAAAAACTGTTTTTT.